Below are 20 T cell receptor beta chains sequenced from a single sample in a study of T cell changes during pregnancy in multiple sclerosis. The data were produced by immunoSEQ multiplex PCR, yet TCRdb's version contains in-frame clones alone and is incomplete. The sample lists fewer than 30,000 clones, approximately 90% occurring once. Source: CD4+ T cells from peripheral blood mononuclear cells, taken in the first trimester of pregnancy. These receptors came from a female donor with multiple sclerosis, enrolled in a pregnancy study.

To note about this clone: The sample holds other DNA sequences that translate to the same CDR3. The genes are TRBV28 and TRBJ2-7; no definite D call. V lost 3 bases and J lost 3, with 6 bases in between. The CDR3 is made up of 12 amino acids. Germline lookup yields CDR1 MDHEN and CDR2 SYDVKM. In DNA form, the CDR3 reads TGTGCCAGCAGTTTCCAGAACTACGAGCAGTACTTC. Translating it yields CASSFQNYEQYF.

The genes are TRBV11-2 and TRBJ2-1; D gene ambiguous. Germline CDR1 reads SGHAT; CDR2 reads FQNNGV. V was clipped by 3 bases and J by 6 bases, with 12 bases between them. The CDR3 has 14 residues. The CDR3 nucleotides read TGTGCCAGCAGCTTGATCCTAGACCGCAATGAGCAGTTCTTC. Encoded protein: CASSLILDRNEQFF.

The V call is TRBV11-2, the J call TRBJ1-2; TRBD1 matches at 9 bases. V gave up 1 base and J gave up 8 bases; unmatched junction bases: 8. The CDR3 totals 15 residues. Per the germline V gene, CDR1 is SGHAT and CDR2 is FQNNGV. The CDR3 is CASSLGGTGLRGYTF. The CDR3 DNA reads as TGTGCCAGCAGCTTAGGCGGGACAGGGCTTCGCGGCTACACCTTC.

The chain carries TRBV19 and TRBJ1-2; possible D gene TRBD1, 6 bases. Germline V gene data show CDR1 as LNHDA and CDR2 as SQIVND (reference sequence). Trimming pared 5 bases from V and 4 bases from J, leaving 11 bases between. CDR3 length: 13 residues. The CDR3, as DNA: TGTGCCAGTAGTGCGGGGGGGCCCTATGGCTACACCTTC. Its translation: CASSAGGPYGYTF.

The V and J genes are TRBV5-6 and TRBJ1-2, with a tentative D call TRBD1 (5 bases). CDR1 and CDR2 (germline): SGHDT, YYEEEE. This CDR3 region has 14 residues. Deletions cut 6 bases from V and 0 bases from J, with 12 bases between. CDR3 nucleotides: TGTGCCAGCACCGGGAGGGGAACTAACTATGGCTACACCTTC. Translated, it gives CASTGRGTNYGYTF.

The chain joins TRBV11-3 to TRBJ2-7; 10 bases match TRBD1. The trim removed 5 bases at V and 5 bases at J, leaving 9 bases unmatched. The CDR3 is 15 residues long. The germline V gene encodes CDR1 SGHNT and CDR2 YENEEA. The CDR3 DNA reads TGTGCCAGCAGCCCCCAGACCGGGACAGGGGACGAGCAGTACTTC. As protein: CASSPQTGTGDEQYF.

The chain employs TRBV5-4 and TRBJ2-5, with 9 positions matching TRBD1. Germline trimming cut 3 bases from V and 5 bases from J; bases unmatched to any gene: 2. Germline assignment: CDR1 SGHNT and CDR2 YYREEE (reference sequence). The CDR3 runs 13 residues. This CDR3 reads CASSSQGAETQYF. For the CDR3, the DNA is TGTGCCAGCAGCTCACAGGGGGCGGAGACCCAGTACTTC.

The chain joins TRBV4-3 to TRBJ2-3, with a weak D call TRBD2 (6 bases). The CDR3 loop spans 16 amino acids. CDR1 is LGHNA, CDR2 YSLEER, per germline. The V end was cut by 0 bases, the J end by 4 bases, with 14 bases between. The CDR3 reads CASSQESAGHSDTQYF. CDR3 nucleotide sequence: TGCGCCAGCAGCCAAGAATCGGCGGGGCACTCAGATACGCAGTATTTT.

V usage is TRBV6-5 and J usage is TRBJ2-1, with TRBD1 matching 7 bases. Germline V lookup: CDR1 MNHEY, CDR2 SVGAGI. V shed 6 bases, J shed 8 bases, and the junction held 4 bases outside the gene matches. The CDR3 is made up of 12 amino acids. The CDR3 loop is CASRTDRDEQFF. For the CDR3, the DNA is TGTGCCAGCAGGACCGACAGGGATGAGCAGTTCTTC.

This clone was counted only a few times. This chain joins TRBV6-5 and TRBJ1-1; D not certain. Per germline, CDR1 MNHEY and CDR2 SVGAGI. V was cut by 7 bases and J by 7 bases, with 13 bases left in between. This CDR3 spans 12 amino acids. The CDR3 sequence: CASKGGFNEAFF. The CDR3 bases are TGTGCCAGCAAGGGAGGTTTCAATGAAGCTTTCTTT.

The chain combines TRBV5-6 with TRBJ2-5; 9 bases line up with TRBD1. With the DNA end fitting TRBJ2-7 better, the J assignment may be wrong. The CDR3 is 16 residues long. Germline values: CDR1 SGHDT, CDR2 YYEEEE. The CDR3 region has the DNA TGTGCCAGCAGCCGTAACAGGGGGCGCGGGACCTACGAGCAGTACTTC. Translation gives CASSRNRGRGTYEQYF.

The chain employs TRBV7-2 and TRBJ2-7, with 10 bases lining up with TRBD2. The V and J ends lost 5 bases and 2 bases, in that order; junction bases with no gene match: 3. CDR1 SGHTA and CDR2 FQGNSA come from the germline V gene. The CDR3 is made up of 14 amino acids. The CDR3 reads CASSKAGGPYEQYF. CDR3 coding DNA: TGTGCCAGCAGCAAAGCGGGGGGGCCCTACGAGCAGTACTTC.

This clone was observed once. The V call is TRBV27, the J call TRBJ1-2, with D maybe TRBD1 (5 bases). The CDR3 covers 15 residues. CDR1 is MNHEY and CDR2 is SMNVEV in the germline V gene (reference sequence). V lost 3 bases, J lost 4 bases, and 15 bases lay in between. CDR3: CASSFYGQGGYGYTF. The CDR3 DNA follows: TGTGCCAGCAGTTTTTATGGGCAGGGAGGCTATGGCTACACCTTC.

Within the sample, this clone is medium-sized. The chain is built from TRBV4-1 and TRBJ2-6, with a possible D match to TRBD1 (6 bases). The V gene lost 6 bases and the J gene lost 11 bases, with 20 bases spanning the gap. Germline values: CDR1 MGHRA, CDR2 YSYEKL. The CDR3 covers 15 residues. This chain's CDR3 is CASSPGLNRVHVLTF. For the CDR3, the DNA is TGCGCCAGCAGTCCTGGCCTAAACAGGGTACACGTCCTGACTTTC.

The chain links TRBV27 to TRBJ1-2, with D possibly TRBD1 on 6 matching bases. V lost 3 bases to trimming and J lost 4 bases, with 12 bases between them. The length of the CDR3 is 14 residues. CDR1 and CDR2 (germline): MNHEY, SMNVEV (reference sequence). The CDR3 protein is CASSFRGSSYGYTF. CDR3 nucleotide sequence: TGTGCCAGCAGTTTCAGGGGAAGTAGCTATGGCTACACCTTC.

The chain is built from TRBV2 and TRBJ1-1, with 9 bases lining up with TRBD1. The CDR3 loop spans 13 amino acids. After removal of 10 bases from V and 5 bases from J, the junction contained 8 bases not matched to a gene. CDR1 and CDR2 from the germline V gene are SNHLY and FYNNEI. The CDR3 DNA follows: TGTGCCACGCAGGGGACAGGGAGAACTGAAGCTTTCTTT. Its protein is CATQGTGRTEAFF.

This sequence joins TRBV6-5 and TRBJ1-1; 8 bases fit TRBD1. Germline loops: CDR1 MNHEY, CDR2 SVGAGI. This CDR3 spans 13 amino acids. V trimming: 2 bases; J trimming: 4 bases; junction bases outside the gene matches: 0. The CDR3 DNA follows: TGTGCCAGCAGTTACGACAGGGGCACTGAAGCTTTCTTT. It translates to CASSYDRGTEAFF.

This chain connects TRBV6-5 to TRBJ1-3; 8 nucleotides align to TRBD1. The CDR3 is 15 residues long. Germline assignment: CDR1 MNHEY and CDR2 SVGAGI. With 6 bases clipped from V and 2 bases from J, the junction kept 6 bases outside the gene matches. DNA of the CDR3: TGTGCCAGCAGACTCGACAGGGGTACTGGAAACACCATATATTTT. It is translated as CASRLDRGTGNTIYF.

This sequence joins TRBV7-2 and TRBJ2-5, with D possibly TRBD1 on 6 matching bases. This CDR3 is 13 amino acids long. The germline gives CDR1 SGHTA, CDR2 FQGNSA. V was clipped by 5 bases and J by 2 bases, with 9 bases between them. The CDR3 region has the DNA TGTGCCAGCAGCATCGGACAGCAAGAGACCCAGTACTTC. This sequence encodes CASSIGQQETQYF.

V is TRBV5-1 and J is TRBJ1-5, with D maybe TRBD1 (5 bases). The V end lost 6 bases, the J end lost 3 bases, and 10 bases lay between the germline ends. Per germline, CDR1 SGHRS and CDR2 YFSETQ. This CDR3 contains 13 residues. The CDR3 DNA follows: TGCGCCAGCAAAGAAGGGGACAATCAGCCCCAGCATTTT. It yields the protein CASKEGDNQPQHF.